The 5 T cell receptor beta chains below come from one sample, sequenced in a study of blood T cell repertoires in COVID-19. Using immunoSEQ multiplex PCR, the repertoire was profiled, and TCRdb retains in-frame clones only, with some absent. Among 70,000 to 95,000 clones, over 80% were seen once, and the ten largest hold 5.8%. The source material was peripheral blood. These receptors all stem from a man over 45 with active COVID-19.

The chain has TRBV27 and TRBJ2-1, with 7 bases that match TRBD2. This CDR3 region has 16 residues. Germline V gene data show CDR1 as MNHEY and CDR2 as SMNVEV (reference sequence). Trimming took 3 bases from V and 5 from J; bases not matched to a gene: 10. The CDR3 is CASSFRSAGEDNEQFF. The CDR3 coding sequence is TGTGCCAGCAGTTTTCGGTCCGCGGGAGAGGACAATGAGCAGTTCTTC.

The chain has TRBV5-4 and TRBJ2-7; 13 bases line up with TRBD2. Germline V CDR1 and CDR2: SGHNT, YYREEE (reference sequence). After removal of 2 bases from V and 2 bases from J, the junction contained 1 base not matched to a gene. This CDR3 is 15 amino acids long. The CDR3 loop is CASSFGTSGAYEQYF. CDR3 sequence (DNA): TGTGCCAGCAGCTTCGGGACTAGCGGGGCCTACGAGCAGTACTTC.

The V and J genes are TRBV28 and TRBJ2-5, with 13 bases that match TRBD2. CDR1 is MDHEN, CDR2 SYDVKM, per germline. This CDR3 comprises 16 residues. V shed 5 bases, J shed 0 bases, and the junction held 3 bases outside the gene matches. CDR3 bases: TGTGCCAGCAGTCCCGGACTAGCGGGGGACCAAGAGACCCAGTACTTC. Residues: CASSPGLAGDQETQYF.

The chain couples TRBV18 to TRBJ2-3; 10 nucleotides match TRBD2. The CDR3 length is 15 residues. Germline CDR1 is KGHSH and CDR2 is LQKENI. V lost 2 bases to trimming and J lost 4 bases; unmatched junction nucleotides: 3. The CDR3 DNA follows: TGTGCCAGCTCACCATCTAGCGGGAGTGCAGATACGCAGTATTTT. This sequence encodes CASSPSSGSADTQYF.

J is TRBJ1-5 and V is TRBV6-5, with D possibly matching TRBD1 (5 bases). The CDR3 runs to 15 residues. The germline gives CDR1 MNHEY, CDR2 SVGAGI. Trimming removed 4 bases from V and 7 bases from J, with 17 bases in between. The CDR3, as DNA: TGTGCCAGCAGTTCCACCGGGAGGGGAGGCCAGCCCCAGCATTTT. Its protein product is CASSSTGRGGQPQHF.